This TCR beta chain is from a study of cytomegalovirus exposure and HLA in healthy donors. Overall study results and limits: CMV serostatus was the sole immune exposure data available.

This clone appeared a few times. Its target is not known. The CDR3 contains 11 residues. V lost 11 bases and J 8 bases, leaving 15 bases between the germline ends. 60 Vbeta and 13 Jbeta primers were used in PCR. Method: immunoSEQ multiplex PCR; TCRdb's copy keeps in-frame clones and lacks some. The sample lists 140,000 or so clones; nearly 85% were seen once. The chain recombines TRBV6-7 with TRBJ1-2, with D possibly being TRBD1 (5 bases). TRBV6-7 is reported as an ORF; its role is uncertain. Input material: PBMCs. The clonotype originates from a male donor in good health and CMV-seronegative. CDR3 residues: CAPPGNQGYTF. The CDR3 DNA sequence: TGTGCCCCCCCAGGGAATCAGGGCTACACCTTC.